In its sample, the clone carrying this T cell receptor beta chain was seen a few times. Its antigen remains unknown. Little can be read into the size of this beta chain, an off-target read in a library designed for alpha chains. The sample's time point: sample taken at primary tumor resection. A total of some 70 untreated early-stage non-small cell lung cancer patients served as donors. Whole RNA came from tumor, nontumor lung or frozen PBMC and was sequenced without being sorted. The ends were cut back, 0 bases at V and 8 bases at J, with 7 bases in the middle. Germline V lookup: CDR1 SNHLY, CDR2 FYNNEI. CDR3 length: 12 residues. The source of the sample is a study of spatial heterogeneity in lung cancer. Findings of the study overall: The counts of expanded TCRs, ubiquitous and regional, tracked ubiquitous and regional nonsynonymous mutations, respectively. Alpha and beta chain coverage of tumor T cells was estimated at about 7.6% and 13%, respectively. Tumoral mutation counts were tracked by counts of expanded intratumoral alpha and beta TCRs.

Using its own MiXCR run on the 5' RACE reads, TCRdb lists one record per CDR3 protein. The repertoire holds 17,000 or so distinct CDR3 sequences, under 8% seen once, with 6.8% in the top ten. The source of this sequence is a male donor with early-stage non-small cell lung cancer. V gene TRBV2 combines with J gene TRBJ1-2; tentative D call: TRBD1 (5 bases). This material consisted of lung tumor tissue, taken at surgery. CDR3 coding DNA: TGTGCCAGCAGTGAAGCAGCAGGGGGCTACACCTTC. This codes for CASSEAAGGYTF.